This T cell receptor beta chain stems from a study of T cell responses to AZD1222 COVID-19 vaccine. Assay: immunoSEQ multiplex PCR; the TCRdb copy retains only in-frame clones and omits some. The sample records about 180,000 clones, around 93% being singletons. To note about this clone: Its matching antigen is unknown.

Overall study findings and caveats: Two AZD1222 doses significantly raised spike-specific TCR breadth and depth over controls. Only after the peak T cell response were repertoires sampled. Reportedly, close to half of spike-specific TCRs are directed against unmutated variant regions. The number of AZD1222 recipients seropositive at baseline was only five to seven.

The CDR3 is made up of 15 amino acids. Between the trimmed V and J ends, which lost 1 base and 0 bases, there was a span of 7 bases. The germline CDR1 and CDR2 sequences are SGHNT and YYREEE (reference sequence). The TCR originated in an adult who received the MenACWY meningococcal vaccine as a control. The sample in question was peripheral blood, obtained 28 days after the second dose of the MenACWY control vaccine. The chain is built from TRBV5-4 and TRBJ2-2, with D perhaps matching TRBD2 (5 bases). The CDR3 spells CASSLTSPNTGELFF. CDR3 bases: TGTGCCAGCAGCTTGACTAGTCCGAACACCGGGGAGCTGTTTTTT.